The next 24 T cell receptor beta chains were all read from a single sample in a study of blood T cell repertoires in COVID-19. Assay used: immunoSEQ multiplex PCR; TCRdb lists only in-frame clones, some missing. The sample gives about 270,000 clones, roughly 93% of which show up once; over 2% is in the top ten. Sequencing was carried out using PBMCs or T cells enriched from blood (not recorded which). These receptors came from a woman in her forties with acute COVID-19.

The chain employs TRBV3-1 (or the pseudogene TRBV3-2) and TRBJ2-7, with a tentative D call TRBD1 (6 bases). The CDR3 covers 14 residues. Trimming removed 1 base from V and 3 bases from J, with 10 bases in between. Looked up from germline, CDR1 is LGHDT and CDR2 is YNNKEL (reference sequence). The CDR3 bases are TGTGCCAGCAGCCAAGCAGGGGTGAACTACGAGCAGTACTTC. It is translated as CASSQAGVNYEQYF.

The chain uses TRBV2 and TRBJ1-2; 8 bases align to TRBD1. Trimming took 4 bases from V and 4 from J; bases not matched to a gene: 2. In germline, CDR1 is SNHLY, CDR2 FYNNEI. This CDR3 comprises 13 residues. DNA for the CDR3: TGTGCCAGCAGTGGACAGGGGACCTATGGCTACACCTTC. It yields the protein CASSGQGTYGYTF.

This clone was detected only once. V gene TRBV28 combines with J gene TRBJ1-1; D is perhaps TRBD1 (6 bases). Per germline, CDR1 MDHEN and CDR2 SYDVKM. The CDR3 totals 14 residues. Trimming shortened V by 3 bases and J by 5 bases, and 13 bases separated the two germline ends. The CDR3 sequence: CASSFLDRTTEAFF. The CDR3 coding sequence is TGTGCCAGCAGTTTCCTCGACAGGACGACTGAAGCTTTCTTT.

The chain is built from TRBV4-1 and TRBJ2-7; TRBD2 matches 15 bases. This CDR3 spans 19 amino acids. Germline lookup yields CDR1 MGHRA and CDR2 YSYEKL. J was trimmed by 0 bases and V by 0 bases; bases with no gene match: 6. DNA for the CDR3: TGCGCCAGCAGCCAAGAATCCGGGACTAGCGGGAGGCCCTCCTACGAGCAGTACTTC. It is translated as CASSQESGTSGRPSYEQYF.

The chain joins TRBV13 to TRBJ1-2, with TRBD1 matching over 7 bases. Germline trimming cut 1 base from V and 6 bases from J; bases unmatched to any gene: 2. The germline V gene encodes CDR1 PRHDT and CDR2 FYEKMQ (reference sequence). The length of the CDR3 is 13 residues. The CDR3 sequence: CASSLDRGNGYTF. CDR3 coding DNA: TGTGCCAGCAGCTTAGACAGGGGAAATGGCTACACCTTC.

The rearrangement uses TRBV5-6 and TRBJ1-1, with D possibly matching TRBD1 (5 bases). CDR1 and CDR2 from the germline V gene are SGHDT and YYEEEE. This CDR3 has 15 residues. V was pared by 3 bases and J by 5 bases, with 17 bases between. CDR3 loop: CASSSVGREGTEAFF. CDR3 bases: TGTGCCAGCAGCTCCGTAGGCAGGGAGGGTACTGAAGCTTTCTTT.

The gene calls are TRBV5-8 and TRBJ1-5; D remains ambiguous. The ends were cut back, 9 bases at V and 11 bases at J, with 15 bases in the middle. Germline CDR1 reads SGHTS; CDR2 reads YDEGEE. The CDR3 contains 11 residues. CDR3 DNA sequence: TGTGCCACCGGGGAGGGAAGGGCCCAGCATTTT. Protein: CATGEGRAQHF.

The gene calls are TRBV5-6 and TRBJ1-5; the D is unclear. V was clipped by 4 bases and J by 2 bases, with 22 bases between them. The CDR3 has 18 amino acids. Germline V gene sequence: CDR1 SGHDT, CDR2 YYEEEE. As DNA, the CDR3 is TGTGCCAGCAGCCCCCCCCAAGAGGGAAGTAGCGGCAATCAGCCCCAGCATTTT. It specifies CASSPPQEGSSGNQPQHF. Variable domain in full (rest from reference TRBV5-6 and TRBJ1-5): DAGVTQSPTHLIKTRGQQVTLRCSPKSGHDTVSWYQQALGQGPQFIFQYYEEEERQRGNFPDRFSGHQFPNYSSELNVNALLLGDSALYLCASSPPQEGSSGNQPQHFGDGTRLSIL.

This rearrangement joins TRBV2 to TRBJ1-5; D gene uncertain. V was shortened by 4 bases and J by 2 bases, with 12 bases between the two germline ends. CDR3 length: 15 amino acids. Looked up from germline, CDR1 is SNHLY and CDR2 is FYNNEI. The chain's CDR3 is CASSVLDRGNQPQHF. The CDR3, as DNA: TGTGCCAGCAGTGTACTTGATCGGGGCAATCAGCCCCAGCATTTT. Using reference TRBV2 and TRBJ1-5 for the parts outside the CDR3, the full variable domain is EPEVTQTPSHQVTQMGQEVILRCVPISNHLYFYWYRQILGQKVEFLVSFYNNEISEKSEIFDDQFSVERPDGSNFTLKIRSTKLEDSAMYFCASSVLDRGNQPQHFGDGTRLSIL.

V gene TRBV6-2 or TRBV6-3 combines with J gene TRBJ2-5; TRBD2 aligns across 13 bases. The junction had 5 bases not matched to a gene; V was cut back by 5 bases and J by 8 bases. The V gene's germline CDR1 is MNHEY and CDR2 SVGEGT. The CDR3 loop spans 14 amino acids. The CDR3 sequence: CASSGLAGAYTQYF. CDR3 nucleotides: TGTGCCAGCAGTGGACTAGCGGGGGCATACACCCAGTACTTC.

The V call is TRBV7-9, the J call TRBJ1-2; tentatively, D is TRBD1 (6 bases). CDR3 length: 12 residues. Trimming shortened V by 2 bases and J by 8 bases, and 9 bases separated the two germline ends. Germline V CDR1 and CDR2: SEHNR, FQNEAQ (reference sequence). Written as DNA, the CDR3 is TGTGCCAGCAGCTTAACGCAGGGGGGCTACACCTTC. Translation: CASSLTQGGYTF. The full variable domain, rest sourced from reference TRBV7-9 and TRBJ1-2, is DTGVSQNPRHKITKRGQNVTFRCDPISEHNRLYWYRQTLGQGPEFLTYFQNEAQLEKSRLLSDRFSAERPKGSFSTLEIQRTEQGDSAMYLCASSLTQGGYTFGSGTRLTVV.

The J gene is TRBJ2-2, the V gene TRBV29-1; 7 nucleotides agree with TRBD1. Germline V gene data show CDR1 as SQVTM and CDR2 as ANQGSEA. V gave up 1 base and J gave up 2 bases; unmatched junction bases: 7. CDR3 size: 16 residues. The CDR3 DNA follows: TGCAGCGTTGAAGGGGTAGGGACAGCCAACACCGGGGAGCTGTTTTTT. Its protein is CSVEGVGTANTGELFF.

The chain recombines TRBV6-1 with TRBJ2-7; 8 bases match TRBD2. V shed 2 bases and J 4 bases; nucleotides not matched to a gene: 7. Per germline, CDR1 MNHNS and CDR2 SASEGT. The CDR3 runs 15 residues. DNA for the CDR3: TGTGCCAGCAGTGAACGGGAGGGGGGTTGGTACGAGCAGTACTTC. This gives the protein CASSEREGGWYEQYF.

The rearrangement joins TRBV7-3 to TRBJ1-1; no clear D. This CDR3 is built from 14 residues. Germline CDR1 and CDR2: SGHTA and FQGTGA. Trimming took 5 bases from V and 2 from J, leaving 12 bases between them. The CDR3 DNA sequence: TGTGCCAGCAGCGCTCGGGGTACTAACACTGAAGCTTTCTTT. It yields the protein CASSARGTNTEAFF.

The chain combines TRBV11-2 with TRBJ2-1; TRBD2 matches 12 bases. Germline assignment: CDR1 SGHAT and CDR2 FQNNGV. The CDR3 is 15 amino acids. J was trimmed by 6 bases and V by 2 bases; bases with no gene match: 2. The CDR3 loop reads CASSLTGLAGNEQFF. The CDR3 DNA reads TGTGCCAGCAGCTTAACGGGACTAGCGGGCAATGAGCAGTTCTTC.

The chain carries TRBV4-1 and TRBJ1-2, with 10 bases matching TRBD1. From germline, CDR1 is MGHRA and CDR2 YSYEKL. V gave up 2 bases and J gave up 5 bases; unmatched junction bases: 2. This CDR3 is 14 amino acids long. The CDR3 reads CASSQPDRGYGYTF. The DNA for the CDR3 is TGCGCCAGCAGCCAACCGGACAGGGGGTATGGCTACACCTTC.

The chain joins TRBV27 to TRBJ2-7; tentative D call: TRBD2 (6 bases). This CDR3 is 11 amino acids long. The V gene lost 3 bases and the J gene lost 7 bases, with 7 bases spanning the gap. CDR1 MNHEY and CDR2 SMNVEV come from the germline V gene (reference sequence). The CDR3 coding sequence is TGTGCCAGCAGTTTGGAGGGGGAGCAGTACTTC. Translated: CASSLEGEQYF.

This sequence joins TRBV3-1 (or the pseudogene TRBV3-2) and TRBJ1-2; 7 bases are shared with TRBD1. In germline, CDR1 is LGHDT, CDR2 YNNKEL (reference sequence). The CDR3 sequence is 15 residues long. V dropped 4 bases and J dropped 0; count of bases not matched to a gene: 5. The CDR3 spells CASSPKGASNYGYTF. The CDR3 DNA reads TGTGCCAGCAGCCCCAAGGGGGCTTCTAACTATGGCTACACCTTC.

The chain has TRBV6-2 or TRBV6-3 and TRBJ2-5; a possible D gene is TRBD1 (6 bases). The V and J ends lost 0 bases and 5 bases respectively, with 16 bases between them. Germline CDR1 is MNHEY and CDR2 is SVGEGT. The CDR3 length is 16 residues. The CDR3 region has the DNA TGTGCCAGCAGTTACTCGATCTTACAGGGTGACGAGACCCAGTACTTC. The encoded protein is CASSYSILQGDETQYF.

V gene TRBV7-2 combines with J gene TRBJ1-6, with 8 bases fitting TRBD1. Germline V CDR1 and CDR2: SGHTA, FQGNSA. The CDR3 has 18 amino acids. Germline trimming cut 0 bases from V and 5 bases from J; bases unmatched to any gene: 9. CDR3 in amino acids: CASSLAGNRGSNNSPLHF. The CDR3 nucleotides are TGTGCCAGCAGCTTAGCCGGAAACAGGGGGAGTAATAATTCACCCCTCCACTTT.

This chain links TRBV29-1 with TRBJ1-2, with TRBD1 as a possible D gene (6 bases). Germline loops: CDR1 SQVTM, CDR2 ANQGSEA. Trimming took 0 bases from V and 4 from J, leaving 18 bases between them. This CDR3 has 16 residues. As DNA, the CDR3 is TGCAGCGTTGAAGATCGGAGGCAGGGGTCTGGCTATGGCTACACCTTC. Protein product: CSVEDRRQGSGYGYTF.

This sequence joins TRBV28 and TRBJ2-7; TRBD2 matches at 9 bases. Germline lookup yields CDR1 MDHEN and CDR2 SYDVKM. Germline trimming cut 6 bases from V and 3 bases from J; bases unmatched to any gene: 6. This CDR3 spans 14 amino acids. CDR3 nucleotide sequence: TGTGCCAGCAGCTTTTCTAGCGGGGTCTACGAGCAGTACTTC. As protein: CASSFSSGVYEQYF.

The chain is built from TRBV15 and TRBJ2-7, with TRBD1 matching over 9 bases. Trimming took 0 bases from V and 0 from J; bases not matched to a gene: 12. This CDR3 is built from 19 residues. The V gene's germline CDR1 is LNHNV and CDR2 YYDKDF (reference sequence). CDR3 sequence reads: CATSREAGTGRGRSYEQYF. The CDR3 coding sequence is TGTGCCACCAGCAGAGAAGCCGGGACAGGGAGGGGTCGCTCCTACGAGCAGTACTTC.

This clone came up once. V and J are TRBV19 and TRBJ2-3; 7 nucleotides agree with TRBD2. The V gene's germline CDR1 is LNHDA and CDR2 SQIVND (reference sequence). V shed 3 bases and J 5 bases; nucleotides not matched to a gene: 5. The CDR3 spans 14 residues. The CDR3 nucleotides are TGTGCCAGTAGTATTTTGGTAGCGGGAGATACGCAGTATTTT. Translated: CASSILVAGDTQYF.